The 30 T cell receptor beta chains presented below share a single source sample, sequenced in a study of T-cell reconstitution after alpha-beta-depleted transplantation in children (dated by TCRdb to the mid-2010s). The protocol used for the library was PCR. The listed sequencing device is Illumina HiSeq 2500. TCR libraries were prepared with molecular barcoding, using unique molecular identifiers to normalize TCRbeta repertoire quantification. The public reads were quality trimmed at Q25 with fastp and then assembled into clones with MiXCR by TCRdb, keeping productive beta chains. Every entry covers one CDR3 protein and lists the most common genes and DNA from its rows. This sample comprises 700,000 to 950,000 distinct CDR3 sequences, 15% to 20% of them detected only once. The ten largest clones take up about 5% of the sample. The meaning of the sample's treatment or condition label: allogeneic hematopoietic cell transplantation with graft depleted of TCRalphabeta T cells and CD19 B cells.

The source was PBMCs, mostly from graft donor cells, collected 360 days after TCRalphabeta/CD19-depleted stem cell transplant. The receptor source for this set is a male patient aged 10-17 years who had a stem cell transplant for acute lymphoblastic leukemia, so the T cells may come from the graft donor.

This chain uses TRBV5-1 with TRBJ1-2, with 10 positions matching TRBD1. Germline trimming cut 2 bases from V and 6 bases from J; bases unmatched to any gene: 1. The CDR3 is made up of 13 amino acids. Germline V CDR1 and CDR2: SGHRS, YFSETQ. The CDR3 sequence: CASSFGTGDGYTF. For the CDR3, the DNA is TGCGCCAGCAGCTTTGGGACAGGGGATGGCTACACCTTC.

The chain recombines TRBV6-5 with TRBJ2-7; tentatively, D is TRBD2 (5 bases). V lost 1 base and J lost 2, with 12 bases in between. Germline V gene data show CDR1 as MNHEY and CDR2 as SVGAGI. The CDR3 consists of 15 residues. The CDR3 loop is CASSYLRGSAYEQYF. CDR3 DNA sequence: TGTGCCAGCAGTTACTTACGCGGGTCGGCCTACGAGCAGTACTTC.

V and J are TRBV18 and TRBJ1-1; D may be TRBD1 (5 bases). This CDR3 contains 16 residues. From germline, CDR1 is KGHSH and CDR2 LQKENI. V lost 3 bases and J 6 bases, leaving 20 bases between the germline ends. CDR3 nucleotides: TGTGCCAGCTCACCGGGATTCGGGGGTCCGATCGCTGAAGCTTTCTTT. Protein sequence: CASSPGFGGPIAEAFF.

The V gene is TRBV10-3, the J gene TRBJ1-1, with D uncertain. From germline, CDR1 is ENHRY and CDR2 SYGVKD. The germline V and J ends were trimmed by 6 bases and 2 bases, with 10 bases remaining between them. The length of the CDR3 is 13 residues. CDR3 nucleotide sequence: TGTGCCATCAGCGAAACACTTAACACTGAAGCTTTCTTT. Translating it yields CAISETLNTEAFF.

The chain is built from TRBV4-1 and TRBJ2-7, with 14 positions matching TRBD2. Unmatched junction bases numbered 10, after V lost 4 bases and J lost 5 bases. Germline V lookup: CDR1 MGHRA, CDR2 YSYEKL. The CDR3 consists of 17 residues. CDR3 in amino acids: CASSLLSGTSGSNEQYF. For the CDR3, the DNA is TGCGCCAGCAGCCTACTCTCCGGGACTAGCGGGAGCAACGAGCAGTACTTC.

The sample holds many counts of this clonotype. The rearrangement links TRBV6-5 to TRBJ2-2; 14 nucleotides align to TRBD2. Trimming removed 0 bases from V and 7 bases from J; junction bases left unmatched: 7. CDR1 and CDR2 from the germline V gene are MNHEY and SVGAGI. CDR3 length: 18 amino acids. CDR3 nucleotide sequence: TGTGCCAGCAGTTACTCGGGACTAGCGGGAGCGGGAAGCGGGGAGCTGTTTTTT. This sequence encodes CASSYSGLAGAGSGELFF.

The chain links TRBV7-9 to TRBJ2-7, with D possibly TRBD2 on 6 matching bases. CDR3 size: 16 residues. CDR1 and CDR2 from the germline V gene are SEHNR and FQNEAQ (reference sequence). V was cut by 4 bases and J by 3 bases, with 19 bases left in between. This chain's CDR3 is CASSSSEGLFGYEQYF. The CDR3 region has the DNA TGTGCCAGCAGCTCATCGGAGGGGTTATTTGGCTACGAGCAGTACTTC.

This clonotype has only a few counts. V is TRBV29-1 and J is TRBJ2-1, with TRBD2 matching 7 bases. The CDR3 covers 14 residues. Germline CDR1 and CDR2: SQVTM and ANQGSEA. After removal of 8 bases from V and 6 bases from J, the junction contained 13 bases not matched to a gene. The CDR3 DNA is TGCAGCTTTATCGGGAGGAGGGCGACCAATGAGCAGTTCTTC. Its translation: CSFIGRRATNEQFF.

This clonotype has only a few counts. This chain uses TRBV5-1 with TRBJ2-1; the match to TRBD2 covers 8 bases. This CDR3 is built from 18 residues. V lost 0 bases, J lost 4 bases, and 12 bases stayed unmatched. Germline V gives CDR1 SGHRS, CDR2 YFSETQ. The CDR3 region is CASSLEALAGGTYNEQFF. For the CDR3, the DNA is TGCGCCAGCAGCTTGGAGGCCCTAGCGGGTGGAACATACAATGAGCAGTTCTTC.

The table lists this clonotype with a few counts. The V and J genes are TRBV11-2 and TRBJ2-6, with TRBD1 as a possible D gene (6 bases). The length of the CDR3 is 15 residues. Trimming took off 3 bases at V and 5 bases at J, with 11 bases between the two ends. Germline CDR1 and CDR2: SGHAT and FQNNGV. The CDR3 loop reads CASSFEGHRANVLTF. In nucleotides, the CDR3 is TGTGCCAGCAGCTTTGAGGGACATCGGGCCAACGTCCTGACTTTC.

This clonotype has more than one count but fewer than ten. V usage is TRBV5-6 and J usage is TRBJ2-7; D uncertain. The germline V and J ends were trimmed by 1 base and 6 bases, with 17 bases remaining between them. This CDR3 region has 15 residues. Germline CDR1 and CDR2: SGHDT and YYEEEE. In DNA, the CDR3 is TGTGCCAGCAGCTTGAGCCGACTCTACGAAGGCGAGCAGTACTTC. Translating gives CASSLSRLYEGEQYF.

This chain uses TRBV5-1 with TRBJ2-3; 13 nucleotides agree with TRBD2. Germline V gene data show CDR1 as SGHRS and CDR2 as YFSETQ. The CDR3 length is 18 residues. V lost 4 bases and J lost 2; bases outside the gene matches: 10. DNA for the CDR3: TGCGCCAGCAGCAGACTAGCGGGAGGATTTCGCGACACAGATACGCAGTATTTT. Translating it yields CASSRLAGGFRDTDTQYF.

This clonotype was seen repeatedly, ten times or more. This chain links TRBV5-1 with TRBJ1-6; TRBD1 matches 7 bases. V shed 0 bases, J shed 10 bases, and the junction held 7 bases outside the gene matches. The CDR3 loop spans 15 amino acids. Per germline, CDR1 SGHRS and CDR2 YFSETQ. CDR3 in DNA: TGCGCCAGCAGCTTGGGTGGACAGGAAGCGTCACCCCTCCACTTT. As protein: CASSLGGQEASPLHF.

This CDR3 is CASSLGPAGGPYEQYF. The DNA of the CDR3 is TGTGCCAGCAGCCTTGGCCCCGCGGGAGGGCCCTACGAGCAGTACTTC. The chain is built from TRBV7-2 and TRBJ2-7, with TRBD2 matching 9 bases. The trim removed 5 bases at V and 2 bases at J, leaving 10 bases unmatched. This CDR3 spans 16 amino acids. Germline assignment: CDR1 SGHTA and CDR2 FQGNSA.

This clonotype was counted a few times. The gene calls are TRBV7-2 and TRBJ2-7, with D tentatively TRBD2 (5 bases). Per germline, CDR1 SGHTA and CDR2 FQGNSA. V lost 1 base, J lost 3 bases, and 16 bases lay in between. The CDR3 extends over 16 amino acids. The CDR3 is CASSLGFLAPYYEQYF. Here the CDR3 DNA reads TGTGCCAGCAGCTTAGGCTTCCTAGCACCATACTACGAGCAGTACTTC.

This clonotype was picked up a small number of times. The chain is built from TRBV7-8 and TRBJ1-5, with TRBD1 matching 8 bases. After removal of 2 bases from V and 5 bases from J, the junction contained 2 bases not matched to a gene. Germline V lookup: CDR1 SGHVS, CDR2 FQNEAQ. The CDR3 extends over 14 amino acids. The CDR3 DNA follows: TGTGCCAGCAGCTTAACAGGGGGAGATCAGCCCCAGCATTTT. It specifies CASSLTGGDQPQHF.

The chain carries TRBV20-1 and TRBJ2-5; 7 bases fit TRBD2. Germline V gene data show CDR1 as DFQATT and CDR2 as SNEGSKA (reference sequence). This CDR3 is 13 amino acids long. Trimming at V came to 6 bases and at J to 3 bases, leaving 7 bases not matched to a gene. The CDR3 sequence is CSARGDGKETQYF. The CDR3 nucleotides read TGCAGTGCCCGGGGGGACGGTAAAGAGACCCAGTACTTC.

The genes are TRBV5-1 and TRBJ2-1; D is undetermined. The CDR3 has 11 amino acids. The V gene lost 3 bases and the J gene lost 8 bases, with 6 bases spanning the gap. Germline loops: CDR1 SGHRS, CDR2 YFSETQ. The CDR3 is CASSSSYEQFF. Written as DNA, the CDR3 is TGCGCCAGCAGCTCTAGTTATGAGCAGTTCTTC. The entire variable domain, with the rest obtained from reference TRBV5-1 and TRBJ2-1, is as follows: KAGVTQTPRYLIKTRGQQVTLSCSPISGHRSVSWYQQTPGQGLQFLFEYFSETQRNKGNFPGRFSGRQFSNSRSEMNVSTLELGDSALYLCASSSSYEQFFGPGTRLTVL.

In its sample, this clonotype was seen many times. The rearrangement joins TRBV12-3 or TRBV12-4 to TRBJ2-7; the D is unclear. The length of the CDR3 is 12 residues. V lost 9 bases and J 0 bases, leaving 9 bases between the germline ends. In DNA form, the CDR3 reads TGTGCCAGTGGGGTCTACTCCTACGAGCAGTACTTC. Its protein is CASGVYSYEQYF.

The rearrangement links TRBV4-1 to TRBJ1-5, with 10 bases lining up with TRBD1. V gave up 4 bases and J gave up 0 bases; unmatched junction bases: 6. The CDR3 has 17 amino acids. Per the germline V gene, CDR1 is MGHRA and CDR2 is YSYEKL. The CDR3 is CASSPRDRGYSNQPQHF. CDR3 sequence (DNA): TGCGCCAGCAGCCCACGGGACAGGGGTTATAGCAATCAGCCCCAGCATTTT.

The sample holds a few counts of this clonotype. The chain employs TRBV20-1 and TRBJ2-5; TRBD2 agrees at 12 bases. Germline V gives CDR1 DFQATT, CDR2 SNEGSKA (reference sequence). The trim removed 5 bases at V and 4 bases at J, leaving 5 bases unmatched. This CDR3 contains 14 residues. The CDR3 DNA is TGCAGTGCTGAGACTAGCGGGAGACCAGAGACCCAGTACTTC. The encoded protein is CSAETSGRPETQYF.

The CDR3 bases are TGTGCCAGCAGCTCACAGGGGAATGCGAACACCGGGGAGCTGTTTTTT. This translates into CASSSQGNANTGELFF. The V call is TRBV7-9, the J call TRBJ2-2, with TRBD1 identical over 7 bases. V gave up 4 bases and J gave up 0 bases; unmatched junction bases: 5. The germline V gene encodes CDR1 SEHNR and CDR2 FQNEAQ (reference sequence). The CDR3 is made up of 16 amino acids.

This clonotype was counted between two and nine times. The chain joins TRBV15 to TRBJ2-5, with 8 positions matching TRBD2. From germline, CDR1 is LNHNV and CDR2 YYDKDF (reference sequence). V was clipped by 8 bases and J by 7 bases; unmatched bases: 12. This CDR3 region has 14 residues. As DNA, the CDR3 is TGTGCCACCGAAACGGGAGGGCGAGCTGGGACCCAGTACTTC. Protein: CATETGGRAGTQYF.

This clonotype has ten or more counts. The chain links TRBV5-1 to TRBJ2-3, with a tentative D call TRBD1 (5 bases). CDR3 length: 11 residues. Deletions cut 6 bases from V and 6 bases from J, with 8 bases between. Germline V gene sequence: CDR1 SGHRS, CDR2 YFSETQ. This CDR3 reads CASIRGDTQYF. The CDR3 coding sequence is TGCGCCAGCATAAGGGGTGATACGCAGTATTTT.

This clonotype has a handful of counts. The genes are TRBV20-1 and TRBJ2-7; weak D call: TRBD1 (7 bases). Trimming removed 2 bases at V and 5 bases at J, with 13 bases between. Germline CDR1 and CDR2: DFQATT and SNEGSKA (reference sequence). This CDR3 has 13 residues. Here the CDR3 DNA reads TGCAGTGCTAGATTCCAGGGGGGTGACGAGCAGTACTTC. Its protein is CSARFQGGDEQYF.

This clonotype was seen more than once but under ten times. The CDR3 spells CASSYSRLAGHNEQFF. The CDR3 bases are TGTGCCAGCAGTTACTCGAGACTAGCCGGGCACAATGAGCAGTTCTTC. The rearrangement joins TRBV6-5 to TRBJ2-1, with TRBD2 matching 7 bases. The CDR3 length is 16 residues. V was clipped by 0 bases and J by 5 bases; unmatched bases: 7. The germline V gene encodes CDR1 MNHEY and CDR2 SVGAGI.

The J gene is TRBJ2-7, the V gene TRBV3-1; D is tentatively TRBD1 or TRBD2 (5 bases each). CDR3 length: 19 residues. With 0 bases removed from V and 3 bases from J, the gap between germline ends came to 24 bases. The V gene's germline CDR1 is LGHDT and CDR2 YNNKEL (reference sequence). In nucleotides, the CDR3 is TGTGCCAGCAGCCAAGATACGACGATGAGGGGCACATTTTACTACGAGCAGTACTTC. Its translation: CASSQDTTMRGTFYYEQYF.

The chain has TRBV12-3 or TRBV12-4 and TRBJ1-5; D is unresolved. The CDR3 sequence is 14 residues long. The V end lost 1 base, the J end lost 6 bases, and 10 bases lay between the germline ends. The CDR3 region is CASSLGEVVQPQHF. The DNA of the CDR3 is TGTGCCAGCAGTTTAGGGGAGGTGGTTCAGCCCCAGCATTTT.

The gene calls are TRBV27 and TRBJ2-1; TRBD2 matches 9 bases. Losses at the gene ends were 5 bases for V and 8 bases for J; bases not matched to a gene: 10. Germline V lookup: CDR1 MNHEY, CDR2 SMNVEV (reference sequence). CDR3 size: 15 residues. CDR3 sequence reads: CASSQIAGVIDEQFF. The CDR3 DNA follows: TGTGCCAGCAGTCAAATAGCGGGAGTCATCGATGAGCAGTTCTTC.

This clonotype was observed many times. The CDR3: CASSSNPTETQYF. CDR3 nucleotides: TGTGCCAGCAGCTCGAATCCGACAGAGACCCAGTACTTC. The rearrangement uses TRBV12-3 or TRBV12-4 and TRBJ2-5; D is unresolved. V gave up 6 bases and J gave up 4 bases, with 12 bases separating them. The CDR3 sequence is 13 residues long.